The 20 T cell receptor beta chains in this list originate from one sample, sequenced in a study of human T cells and chemical hapten exposure. The time point was: healthy volunteer bleed at 6 weeks. Unseparated into fractions, whole blood served as the source from which total RNA was extracted. TCRdb ran MiXCR on the RACE reads and lists one entry per CDR3 protein. Of more than 60,000 distinct CDR3 sequences in the sample, over 8.5% are singletons; the top ten hold approximately 1.4%. The material sequenced was whole blood. These TCRs come from a male donor in good health. Some clones in this sample may be carry-over from other donors' samples.

This clonotype has a count of ten or more. V is TRBV12-3 or TRBV12-4 and J is TRBJ1-5; unclear D gene. This CDR3 is built from 14 residues. V was shortened by 2 bases and J by 3 bases, with 8 bases between the two germline ends. CDR3 region: CASSLKDHNQPQHF. The CDR3 DNA is TGTGCCAGCAGTTTAAAAGACCACAATCAGCCCCAGCATTTT.

In this sample, this clonotype turned up many times. This chain joins TRBV20-1 and TRBJ2-3; a possible D gene is TRBD2 (6 bases). The CDR3 totals 17 residues. Germline V gene lookup returns CDR1 DFQATT and CDR2 SNEGSKA (reference sequence). V was clipped by 1 base and J by 0 bases, with 17 bases between them. CDR3 loop: CSARGGGGGASTDTQYF. Written as DNA, the CDR3 is TGCAGTGCTAGAGGAGGCGGCGGCGGGGCTAGCACAGATACGCAGTATTTT.

Many counts were recorded for this clonotype. V is TRBV5-1 and J is TRBJ2-3; 8 bases line up with TRBD1. J gave up 6 bases and V 2 bases, and 5 bases lay outside the gene matches. Germline V lookup: CDR1 SGHRS, CDR2 YFSETQ. This CDR3 contains 14 residues. The CDR3 here is CASSLRTGPDTQYF. CDR3 DNA sequence: TGCGCCAGCAGCTTAAGGACAGGGCCCGATACGCAGTATTTT.

This rearrangement joins TRBV25-1 to TRBJ2-2; D not certain. The ends were cut back, 2 bases at V and 6 bases at J, with 16 bases in the middle. Germline V gene sequence: CDR1 MGHDK, CDR2 SYGVNS. This CDR3 has 16 residues. CDR3 sequence (DNA): TGTGCCAGCAGTGAAGCAAGAAAGGGATCGGCCGGGGAGCTGTTTTTT. This codes for CASSEARKGSAGELFF.

V and J are TRBV10-3 and TRBJ2-6, with D perhaps TRBD1 (5 bases). This CDR3 has 15 amino acids. V gave up 10 bases and J gave up 0 bases, with 13 bases separating them. Germline V gives CDR1 ENHRY, CDR2 SYGVKD. The CDR3, as DNA: TGTGCCACCATACAGACAGACTCTGGGGCCAACGTCCTGACTTTC. It is translated as CATIQTDSGANVLTF.

This clonotype was counted ten times or more. The V call is TRBV7-2, the J call TRBJ1-6; perhaps TRBD1 as D (5 bases). This CDR3 comprises 17 residues. The germline gives CDR1 SGHTA, CDR2 FQGNSA. Trimming left V 0 bases short and J 0 bases short, with 9 bases between. CDR3 loop: CASSLASGSSYNSPLHF. The CDR3 DNA reads TGTGCCAGCAGCTTAGCCTCAGGGAGCTCCTATAATTCACCCCTCCACTTT.

Here the CDR3 DNA reads TGCAGTGCTATATGGGGGGGGCGGGAGTCGTTGTACGAGCAGTACTTC. Protein: CSAIWGGRESLYEQYF. The rearrangement joins TRBV20-1 to TRBJ2-7, with D possibly matching TRBD2 (7 bases). Trimming pared 4 bases from V and 4 bases from J, leaving 23 bases between. Germline CDR1 DFQATT, CDR2 SNEGSKA (reference sequence). The CDR3 length is 16 residues.

V usage is TRBV7-7 and J usage is TRBJ1-1; D may be TRBD1 (5 bases). Deletions cut 6 bases from V and 4 bases from J, with 21 bases between. The germline V gene has CDR1 SSHAT and CDR2 FNYEAQ (reference sequence). The CDR3 length is 16 residues. The CDR3 is CASSPMAGTGRTEAFF. The CDR3 DNA reads as TGTGCCAGCAGTCCCATGGCGGGGACGGGTCGCACTGAAGCTTTCTTT.

V usage is TRBV20-1 and J usage is TRBJ1-5; D call uncertain. Between the trimmed V and J ends, which lost 1 base and 9 bases, there was a span of 7 bases. This CDR3 spans 11 amino acids. Germline V gene sequence: CDR1 DFQATT, CDR2 SNEGSKA (reference sequence). The CDR3 DNA follows: TGCAGTGCTAGAGGGGTTGGGCCCCAGCATTTT. As protein: CSARGVGPQHF.

The gene calls are TRBV29-1 and TRBJ2-1; TRBD2 matches at 8 bases. The J segment lost 6 bases and the V segment lost 5 bases, leaving 6 bases of the junction unmatched. The V gene's germline CDR1 is SQVTM and CDR2 ANQGSEA. The CDR3 extends over 13 amino acids. CDR3 loop: CSVSAGGFNEQFF. As DNA, the CDR3 is TGCAGCGTTAGCGCGGGAGGATTCAATGAGCAGTTCTTC.

The chain couples TRBV5-1 to TRBJ2-7; the D gene is possibly TRBD2 (6 bases). The V and J ends lost 5 bases and 5 bases respectively, with 17 bases between them. The germline CDR1 and CDR2 sequences are SGHRS and YFSETQ. The CDR3 is made up of 14 amino acids. CDR3 protein: CASRTDGGANEQYF. CDR3 nucleotides: TGCGCCAGCAGGACAGACGGCGGGGCAAACGAGCAGTACTTC.

The chain uses TRBV6-5 and TRBJ1-1; D is undetermined. There are 15 residues in the CDR3. V lost 2 bases, J lost 1 base, and 11 bases lay in between. Looked up from germline, CDR1 is MNHEY and CDR2 is SVGAGI. CDR3: CASSYVPGPNTEAFF. CDR3 sequence (DNA): TGTGCCAGCAGTTACGTGCCCGGACCGAACACTGAAGCTTTCTTT.

The table lists this clonotype with a few counts. The J gene is TRBJ2-7, the V gene TRBV27, with 9 bases fitting TRBD1. The CDR3 has 14 amino acids. V shed 3 bases and J 4 bases; nucleotides not matched to a gene: 4. Germline CDR1 reads MNHEY; CDR2 reads SMNVEV (reference sequence). The DNA for the CDR3 is TGTGCCAGCAGTTTCACCGGGACAGGGTACGAGCAGTACTTC. The encoded protein is CASSFTGTGYEQYF.

This clonotype was seen a handful of times. The chain is built from TRBV5-1 and TRBJ2-3; TRBD2 matches 7 bases. V trimming: 0 bases; J trimming: 3 bases; junction bases outside the gene matches: 10. CDR1 is SGHRS and CDR2 is YFSETQ in the germline V gene. This CDR3 spans 17 amino acids. In DNA, the CDR3 is TGCGCCAGCAGCTTGGGTGTCGGCGGGAGTGCAACAGATACGCAGTATTTT. Its protein product is CASSLGVGGSATDTQYF.

This clonotype was counted a few times. The junction differs from germline at one of its ends, possibly a read error. This chain connects TRBV15 to TRBJ1-5; TRBD1 aligns across 8 bases. Germline CDR1 reads LNHNV; CDR2 reads YYDKDF (reference sequence). This CDR3 has 15 residues. CDR3 bases: TGTGCCACCAGCAGAGCCCCAGGGGGCAACCAGCCCCAGCATTTT. This translates into CATSRAPGGNQPQHF. The full variable domain, rest sourced from reference TRBV15 and TRBJ1-5, is DAMVIQNPRYQVTQFGKPVTLSCSQTLNHNVMYWYQQKSSQAPKLLFHYYDKDFNNEADTPDNFQSRRPNTSFCFLDIRSPGLGDTAMYLCATSRAPGGNQPQHFGDGTRLSIL.

In its sample, this clonotype was seen many times. V usage is TRBV20-1 and J usage is TRBJ2-5; D gene ambiguous. CDR1 is DFQATT, CDR2 SNEGSKA, per germline (reference sequence). Trimming left V 5 bases short and J 1 base short, with 11 bases between. CDR3 length: 13 residues. CDR3 coding DNA: TGCAGTGCTTCCCGGACGGCCCAAGAGACCCAGTACTTC. Translated, it gives CSASRTAQETQYF.

This clonotype was picked up a small number of times. The V call is TRBV20-1, the J call TRBJ2-3, with D uncertain. Trimming left V 3 bases short and J 2 bases short, with 9 bases between. Looked up from germline, CDR1 is DFQATT and CDR2 is SNEGSKA (reference sequence). This CDR3 region has 13 residues. The CDR3 DNA is TGCAGTGCTAGTAGCCAGAACACAGATACGCAGTATTTT. It translates to CSASSQNTDTQYF.

CDR3: CASSSLGGRGTRELFF. The CDR3, as DNA: TGTGCCAGCAGCTCTCTCGGCGGGAGGGGCACAAGGGAGCTGTTTTTT. J is TRBJ2-2 and V is TRBV5-4; 9 bases are shared with TRBD2. The germline CDR1 and CDR2 sequences are SGHNT and YYREEE (reference sequence). V lost 3 bases, J lost 9 bases, and 12 bases stayed unmatched. The CDR3 contains 16 residues.

Concerning this clonotype itself: A junction boundary mismatches the germline segment, possibly from a read error. The chain uses TRBV7-8 and TRBJ2-3, with 11 bases fitting TRBD2. From germline, CDR1 is SGHVS and CDR2 FQNEAQ. The CDR3 has 15 amino acids. The CDR3 nucleotides read TGTGCCAGCAGCATAGCGGGGGGGCGTGCAGATACGCAGTATTTT. Residues: CASSIAGGRADTQYF.

This clonotype has a count of ten or more. The chain combines TRBV4-1 with TRBJ2-4, with 7 bases lining up with TRBD2. CDR1 and CDR2 (germline): MGHRA, YSYEKL. The CDR3 sequence is 17 residues long. Unmatched junction bases numbered 7, after V lost 2 bases and J lost 0 bases. In DNA form, the CDR3 reads TGCGCCAGCAGCCAACCCGTAGCGGGCCTAGCCAAAAACATTCAGTACTTC. It yields the protein CASSQPVAGLAKNIQYF.